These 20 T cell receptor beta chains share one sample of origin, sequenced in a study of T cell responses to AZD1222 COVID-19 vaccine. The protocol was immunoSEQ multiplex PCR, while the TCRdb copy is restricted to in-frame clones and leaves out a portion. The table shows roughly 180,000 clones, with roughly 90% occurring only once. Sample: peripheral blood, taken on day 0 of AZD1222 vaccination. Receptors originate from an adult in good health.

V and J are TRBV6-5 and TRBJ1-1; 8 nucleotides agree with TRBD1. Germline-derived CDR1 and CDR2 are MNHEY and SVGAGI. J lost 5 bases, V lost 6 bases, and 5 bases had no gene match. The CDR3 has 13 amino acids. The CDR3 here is CASSQDRETEAFF. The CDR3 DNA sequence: TGTGCCAGCAGCCAGGACAGGGAGACTGAAGCTTTCTTT.

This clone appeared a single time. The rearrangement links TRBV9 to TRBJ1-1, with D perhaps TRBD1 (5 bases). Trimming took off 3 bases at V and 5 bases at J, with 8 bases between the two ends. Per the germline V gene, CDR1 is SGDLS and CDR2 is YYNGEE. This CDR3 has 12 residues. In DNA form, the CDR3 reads TGTGCCAGCAGCGGAGGGGTGACTGAAGCTTTCTTT. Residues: CASSGGVTEAFF.

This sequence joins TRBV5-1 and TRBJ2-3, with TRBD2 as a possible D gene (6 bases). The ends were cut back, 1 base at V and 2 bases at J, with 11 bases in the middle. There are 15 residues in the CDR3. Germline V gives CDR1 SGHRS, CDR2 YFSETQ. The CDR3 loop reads CASSLNQRATDTQYF. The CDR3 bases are TGCGCCAGCAGCTTGAACCAGCGGGCCACAGATACGCAGTATTTT.

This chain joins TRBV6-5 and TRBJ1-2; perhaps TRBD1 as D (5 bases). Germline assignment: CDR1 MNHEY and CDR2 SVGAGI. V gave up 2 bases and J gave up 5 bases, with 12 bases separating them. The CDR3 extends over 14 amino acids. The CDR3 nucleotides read TGTGCCAGCAGTTACGTGGGACTCGGATATGGCTACACCTTC. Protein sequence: CASSYVGLGYGYTF.

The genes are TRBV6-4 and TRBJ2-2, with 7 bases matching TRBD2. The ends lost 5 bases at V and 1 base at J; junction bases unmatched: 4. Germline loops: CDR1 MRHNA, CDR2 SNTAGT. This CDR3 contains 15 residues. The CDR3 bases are TGTGCCAGCAGTACCGTAGCGGGGAACACCGGGGAGCTGTTTTTT. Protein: CASSTVAGNTGELFF.

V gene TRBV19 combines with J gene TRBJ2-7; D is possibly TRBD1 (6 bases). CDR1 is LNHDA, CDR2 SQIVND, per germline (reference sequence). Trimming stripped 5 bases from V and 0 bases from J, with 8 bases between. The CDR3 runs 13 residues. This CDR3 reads CASSGQSSYEQYF. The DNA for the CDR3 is TGTGCCAGTAGTGGACAGAGCTCCTACGAGCAGTACTTC.

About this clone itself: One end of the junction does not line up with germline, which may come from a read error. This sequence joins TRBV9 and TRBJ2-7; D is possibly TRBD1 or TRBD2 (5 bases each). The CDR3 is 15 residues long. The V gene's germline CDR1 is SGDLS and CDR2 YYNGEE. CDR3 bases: TGTGCCAGCAGCGTAGGGGGGTCGGCGTCCTCCGAGCAGTACTTC. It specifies CASSVGGSASSEQYF. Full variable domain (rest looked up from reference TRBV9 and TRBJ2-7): DSGVTQTPKHLITATGQRVTLRCSPRSGDLSVYWYQQSLDQGLQFLIQYYNGEERAKGNILERFSAQQFPDLHSELNLSSLELGDSALYFCASSVGGSASSEQYFGPGTRLTVT.

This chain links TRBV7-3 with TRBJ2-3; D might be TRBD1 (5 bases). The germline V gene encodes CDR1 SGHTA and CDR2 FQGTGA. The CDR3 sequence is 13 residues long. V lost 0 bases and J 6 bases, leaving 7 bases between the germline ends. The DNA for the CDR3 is TGTGCCAGCAGCTTAACAGGGGTGGATACGCAGTATTTT. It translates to CASSLTGVDTQYF.

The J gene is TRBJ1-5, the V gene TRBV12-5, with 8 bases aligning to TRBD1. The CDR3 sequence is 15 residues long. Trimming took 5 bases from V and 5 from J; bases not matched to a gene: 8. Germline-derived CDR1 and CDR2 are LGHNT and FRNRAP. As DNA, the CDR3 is TGTGCTAGTGGTACAGGACAGGGTTTCCATCAGCCCCAGCATTTT. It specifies CASGTGQGFHQPQHF.

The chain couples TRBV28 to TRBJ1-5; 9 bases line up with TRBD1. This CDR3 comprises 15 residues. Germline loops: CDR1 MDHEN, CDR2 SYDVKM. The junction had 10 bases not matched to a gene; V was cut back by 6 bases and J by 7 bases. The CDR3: CASRTPGTGKQPQHF. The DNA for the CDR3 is TGTGCCAGCAGAACCCCCGGGACAGGGAAGCAGCCCCAGCATTTT.

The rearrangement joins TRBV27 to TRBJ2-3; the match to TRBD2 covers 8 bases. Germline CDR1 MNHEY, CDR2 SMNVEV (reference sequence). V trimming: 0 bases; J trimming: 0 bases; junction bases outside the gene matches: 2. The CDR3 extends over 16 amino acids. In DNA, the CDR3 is TGTGCCAGCAGTTTATCGCGCGGGAGGAGCACAGATACGCAGTATTTT. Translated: CASSLSRGRSTDTQYF.

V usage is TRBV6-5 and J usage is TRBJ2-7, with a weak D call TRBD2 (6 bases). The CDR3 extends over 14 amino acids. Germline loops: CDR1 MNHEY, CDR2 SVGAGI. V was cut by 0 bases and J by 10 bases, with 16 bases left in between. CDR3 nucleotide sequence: TGTGCCAGCAGTTACTCGATTCTCAGCGGGTTTCAGTACTTC. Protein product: CASSYSILSGFQYF.

Here the CDR3 reads CASSVGLAPNNEQFF. DNA of the CDR3: TGTGCCAGTAGTGTCGGGCTAGCGCCAAACAATGAGCAGTTCTTC. The V gene is TRBV19, the J gene TRBJ2-1; tentative D call: TRBD2 (6 bases). This CDR3 region has 15 residues. Germline CDR1 reads LNHDA; CDR2 reads SQIVND (reference sequence). Trimming cost V 5 bases and J 5 bases, with 16 bases left between them.

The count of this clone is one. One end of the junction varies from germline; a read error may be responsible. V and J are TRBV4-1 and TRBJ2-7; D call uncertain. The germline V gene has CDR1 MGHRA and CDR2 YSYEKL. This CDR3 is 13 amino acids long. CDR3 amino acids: CASSQVLGPYRNF. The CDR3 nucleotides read TGCGCCAGCAGCCAAGTATTAGGACCTTATCGGAACTTC.

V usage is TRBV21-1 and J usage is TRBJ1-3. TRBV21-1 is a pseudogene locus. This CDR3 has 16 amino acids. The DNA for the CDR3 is TGTGCCAGCAGCATTGGGGTAGAAGGCTCTGGAAACACCATATATTTT. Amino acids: CASSIGVEGSGNTIYF.

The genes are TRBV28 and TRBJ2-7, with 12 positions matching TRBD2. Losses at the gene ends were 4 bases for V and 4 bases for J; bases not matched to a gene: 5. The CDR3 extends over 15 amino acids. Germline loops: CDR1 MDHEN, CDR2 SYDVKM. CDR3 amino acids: CASSSPLAGGYEQYF. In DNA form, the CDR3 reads TGTGCCAGCAGTTCCCCACTAGCGGGAGGTTACGAGCAGTACTTC.

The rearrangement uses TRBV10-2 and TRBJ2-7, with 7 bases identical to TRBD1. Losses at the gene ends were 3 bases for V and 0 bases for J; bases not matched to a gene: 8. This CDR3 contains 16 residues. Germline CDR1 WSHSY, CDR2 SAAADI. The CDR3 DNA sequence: TGCGCCAGCAGTGATCCAGGGGGATTATCCTCCTACGAGCAGTACTTC. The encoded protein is CASSDPGGLSSYEQYF.

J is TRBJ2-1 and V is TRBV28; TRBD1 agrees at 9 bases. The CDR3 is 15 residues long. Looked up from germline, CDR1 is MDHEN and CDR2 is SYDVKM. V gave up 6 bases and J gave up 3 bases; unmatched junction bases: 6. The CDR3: CASRPGTGFYNEQFF. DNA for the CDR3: TGTGCCAGCAGACCCGGGACAGGGTTCTACAATGAGCAGTTCTTC.

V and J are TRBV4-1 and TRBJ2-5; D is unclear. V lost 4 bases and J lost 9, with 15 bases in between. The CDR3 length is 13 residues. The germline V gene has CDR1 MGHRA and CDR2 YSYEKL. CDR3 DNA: TGCGCCAGCAGCCGTGAGGCCGTAGGGTCCCAGTACTTC. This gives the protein CASSREAVGSQYF.

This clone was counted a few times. CDR3 in amino acids: CASSYVRLGETQYF. The DNA of the CDR3 is TGTGCCAGCAGTTACGTCCGTCTTGGGGAGACCCAGTACTTC. The chain combines TRBV6-2 or TRBV6-3 with TRBJ2-5; no clear D gene. The germline CDR1 and CDR2 sequences are MNHEY and SVGEGT. This CDR3 is 14 amino acids long. V lost 2 bases to trimming and J lost 5 bases, with 12 bases between them.